This T cell receptor beta chain was recorded in a study of regulatory T cells in long-lasting Graves disease. Points from the study as a whole: The persistent group shared 3,000 or so public clonotypes, more than the roughly 970 shared by new patients. Segments TRBV28, TRBJ1-2 and TRBJ2-5 showed preferential usage in persistent disease.

The sample holds many counts of this clonotype. Its specificity is not known. Noted time point: persistent/refractory GD, antithyroid drugs over 5 years with positive TRAb. RNA isolated from PBMCs was used to make the TCR library. Into tubes containing EDTA, about 9 milliliters of peripheral blood were drawn. V shed 4 bases and J 0 bases; nucleotides not matched to a gene: 6. The CDR3 runs to 16 residues. CDR1 is SGHKS and CDR2 is YYEKEE in the germline V gene (reference sequence). Building the TCR beta libraries relied on iRepertoire HTBI primers, and CDR3 regions underwent Arm-PCR. TCRdb itself ran the multiplex PCR reads through MiXCR, one entry per CDR3 protein. The data contain hundreds of thousands of distinct CDR3 sequences, over 20% of them seen just once; the ten biggest clones take up approximately 14%.

The receptor was derived from a female donor with Graves disease. Sequencing used peripheral blood mononuclear cells (PBMCs), obtained when the disease was refractory, from a patient treated with antithyroid drugs. The chain employs TRBV5-5 and TRBJ2-7; 11 bases line up with TRBD2. The CDR3 here is CASSRGLAGSSYEQYF. The DNA of the CDR3 is TGTGCCAGCAGCAGAGGACTAGCGGGTAGCTCCTACGAGCAGTACTTC.